These 18 T cell receptor beta chains came from one sample sequenced in a study of Graves' ophthalmopathy and Graves' hyperthyroidism. From RNA, the CDR3 regions of TCR beta chains were amplified and sequenced. A first-round RT-PCR used HTBI primers, followed by a second-round multiplex PCR. Each CDR3 protein is one row after TCRdb ran MiXCR on the multiplex PCR reads. The sample consists of approximately 210,000 distinct CDR3 sequences, under 25% of them appearing once. The sample consisted of peripheral blood. The source of these receptors is a woman between 45 and 60 years old with Graves' ophthalmopathy.

This clonotype was found many times. The rearrangement joins TRBV12-5 to TRBJ2-2; a weak D match, TRBD1 (6 bases). This CDR3 spans 15 amino acids. Trimming removed 6 bases from V and 2 bases from J, with 13 bases in between. Germline V gene sequence: CDR1 LGHNT, CDR2 FRNRAP. The CDR3 reads CASGLRDINTGELFF. In nucleotides, the CDR3 is TGTGCTAGTGGCCTAAGGGACATAAACACCGGGGAGCTGTTTTTT.

This clonotype was seen at least ten times. V and J are TRBV6-5 and TRBJ2-5; D tentatively reads TRBD1 or TRBD2 (6 bases each). The CDR3 extends over 16 amino acids. Trimming stripped 0 bases from V and 2 bases from J, with 13 bases between. Germline CDR1 and CDR2: MNHEY and SVGAGI. CDR3: CASSYSTWGAQETQYF. The CDR3, as DNA: TGTGCCAGCAGTTACTCGACGTGGGGGGCTCAAGAGACCCAGTACTTC.

This clonotype came up many times. The chain is built from TRBV15 and TRBJ2-1; D uncertain. V was trimmed by 1 base and J by 8 bases, leaving 6 bases between them. Germline V gene sequence: CDR1 LNHNV, CDR2 YYDKDF (reference sequence). The CDR3 is made up of 12 amino acids. The CDR3 region is CATSRGWDEQFF. CDR3 nucleotide sequence: TGTGCCACCAGCAGAGGCTGGGATGAGCAGTTCTTC.

This clonotype was counted a few times. This chain uses TRBV12-3 or TRBV12-4 with TRBJ1-6, with TRBD1 as a possible D gene (5 bases). Deletions cut 3 bases from V and 7 bases from J, with 10 bases between. The CDR3 contains 14 residues. The CDR3 protein is CASSFTGPNSPLHF. In DNA form, the CDR3 reads TGTGCCAGCAGTTTCACGGGGCCAAATTCACCCCTCCACTTT.

This clonotype appeared many times. The V and J genes are TRBV30 and TRBJ1-2, with D possibly being TRBD1 (5 bases). There are 13 residues in the CDR3. V dropped 1 base and J dropped 4 bases, with 10 bases sitting between them. Germline values: CDR1 GTSNPN, CDR2 SVGIG (reference sequence). Written as DNA, the CDR3 is TGTGCCTGGAGTGAGAAGCAGGGCTATGGCTACACCTTC. Its protein is CAWSEKQGYGYTF.

There are many counts of this clonotype. This chain connects TRBV10-3 to TRBJ2-5; TRBD1 aligns across 8 bases. This CDR3 is built from 15 residues. V lost 5 bases, J lost 5 bases, and 10 bases stayed unmatched. CDR1 is ENHRY and CDR2 is SYGVKD in the germline V gene. The CDR3 reads CAISRRTGFGETQYF. The CDR3 DNA is TGTGCCATCAGTAGGAGGACAGGGTTTGGGGAGACCCAGTACTTC.

In DNA, the CDR3 is TGTGCCAGCAGCTTAGTAGATAACCCCTTAAACACCGGGGAGCTGTTTTTT. It yields the protein CASSLVDNPLNTGELFF. The chain recombines TRBV11-2 with TRBJ2-2; D uncertain. CDR3 length: 17 amino acids. V gave up 1 base and J gave up 2 bases, with 14 bases separating them. From germline, CDR1 is SGHAT and CDR2 FQNNGV. The full variable domain, rest sourced from reference TRBV11-2 and TRBJ2-2, is EAGVAQSPRYKIIEKRQSVAFWCNPISGHATLYWYQQILGQGPKLLIQFQNNGVVDDSQLPKDRFSAERLKGVDSTLKIQPAKLEDSAVYLCASSLVDNPLNTGELFFGEGSRLTVL.

This clonotype was observed a handful of times. The gene calls are TRBV3-1 and TRBJ1-2; the D gene is possibly TRBD1 (5 bases). This CDR3 is built from 13 residues. Germline assignment: CDR1 LGHDT and CDR2 YNNKEL (reference sequence). The CDR3 loop is CATLGSGGYGYTF. DNA of the CDR3: TGTGCTACGCTCGGAAGTGGGGGCTATGGCTACACCTTC.

This clonotype showed up many times. V gene TRBV19 combines with J gene TRBJ1-5, with D perhaps TRBD1 (5 bases). The length of the CDR3 is 13 residues. Germline values: CDR1 LNHDA, CDR2 SQIVND (reference sequence). V was pared by 4 bases and J by 9 bases, with 13 bases between. CDR3 bases: TGTGCCAGTAGTACCCCTCGGGGGACGCCCCAGCATTTT. Translation gives CASSTPRGTPQHF.

This sequence joins TRBV20-1 and TRBJ2-7, with 13 bases that match TRBD2. The CDR3 has 17 amino acids. The V gene end was trimmed by 1 base and the J gene end by 2 bases; junction bases not matched to a gene: 8. Germline CDR1 and CDR2: DFQATT and SNEGSKA (reference sequence). Written as DNA, the CDR3 is TGCAGTGCTAGAGCCTTTTCCGGGACTAGCGGGACCTACGAGCAGTACTTC. Amino acids: CSARAFSGTSGTYEQYF.

This clonotype was counted ten times or more. The CDR3 coding sequence is TGTGCCAGTAGGAAGACTAGCGGGAGCTACAATGAGCAGTTCTTC. This sequence encodes CASRKTSGSYNEQFF. J is TRBJ2-1 and V is TRBV19; 12 bases are shared with TRBD2. CDR1 is LNHDA and CDR2 is SQIVND in the germline V gene (reference sequence). CDR3 length equals 15 residues. Germline trimming cut 6 bases from V and 3 bases from J; bases unmatched to any gene: 3.

This clonotype was seen many times. The chain couples TRBV4-1 to TRBJ2-7; D may be TRBD2 (5 bases). The CDR3 loop spans 15 amino acids. The V gene lost 4 bases and the J gene lost 5 bases, with 18 bases spanning the gap. Germline CDR1 is MGHRA and CDR2 is YSYEKL. The CDR3 loop reads CASSPERLPGNEQYF. The CDR3 bases are TGCGCCAGCAGCCCAGAGCGGCTACCGGGGAACGAGCAGTACTTC.

This clonotype was picked up many times. The chain uses TRBV28 and TRBJ2-5; maybe TRBD1 (5 bases). Trimming pared 4 bases from V and 1 base from J, leaving 25 bases between. The germline gives CDR1 MDHEN, CDR2 SYDVKM. CDR3 size: 19 residues. The CDR3 DNA sequence: TGTGCCAGCAGTTCGTGGCAGGGTGGGCAGTCCGGATCCCAAGAGACCCAGTACTTC. Its protein is CASSSWQGGQSGSQETQYF.

The chain employs TRBV20-1 and TRBJ1-6; D is unresolved. The CDR3 is 13 amino acids. Between the trimmed V and J ends, which lost 0 bases and 7 bases, there was a span of 7 bases. Germline V gene lookup returns CDR1 DFQATT and CDR2 SNEGSKA (reference sequence). The CDR3 loop is CSARDPQNSPLHF. As DNA, the CDR3 is TGCAGTGCTAGAGATCCCCAGAATTCACCCCTCCACTTT.

V gene TRBV10-3 combines with J gene TRBJ2-5, with 8 nucleotides matching TRBD1. Germline CDR1 is ENHRY and CDR2 is SYGVKD. Trimming cost V 4 bases and J 2 bases; bases outside gene matches: 3. This CDR3 is built from 14 residues. The chain's CDR3 is CAISAGQGQETQYF. The CDR3, as DNA: TGTGCCATCAGTGCAGGACAGGGACAAGAGACCCAGTACTTC.

This clonotype was detected only once. The gene calls are TRBV6-2 or TRBV6-3 and TRBJ2-7; D unclear. The CDR3 contains 16 residues. V was clipped by 3 bases and J by 6 bases, with 21 bases between them. CDR1 and CDR2 (germline): MNHEY, SVGEGT. The chain's CDR3 is CASSYQLGMADVEQYF. CDR3 bases: TGTGCCAGCAGTTATCAACTGGGGATGGCCGATGTCGAGCAGTACTTC.

This clonotype was detected many times. V and J are TRBV11-2 and TRBJ1-6; the D is unclear. V was trimmed by 2 bases and J by 9 bases, leaving 5 bases between them. The CDR3 is made up of 12 amino acids. Germline V gives CDR1 SGHAT, CDR2 FQNNGV. The CDR3 is CASSLIGSPLHF. The CDR3 DNA follows: TGTGCCAGCAGCTTAATCGGTTCACCCCTCCACTTT.

This clonotype was recorded many times. V gene TRBV28 combines with J gene TRBJ1-1; the D is unclear. The CDR3 consists of 11 residues. In germline, CDR1 is MDHEN, CDR2 SYDVKM. Trimming took 8 bases from V and 3 from J, leaving 7 bases between them. CDR3 region: CASPSDTEAFF. DNA for the CDR3: TGTGCCAGCCCCTCCGACACTGAAGCTTTCTTT.